The source of this T cell receptor beta chain is a study of shared clonotypes between healthy human individuals. Study overall: Donors, aged 18 to 49, were a couple of women and a few men.

Remarks on this clone: Its antigen is not identified.

Positive CCR7 selection of CD45RO-negative cells yielded the naive CD8 cells, and terminally differentiated effector memory CD45RA+ cells were excluded. The protocol was immunoSEQ multiplex PCR, while the TCRdb copy is restricted to in-frame clones and leaves out a portion. The table shows 2 million or so clones, with about 94% occurring only once. Study-level findings and limits: The naive CD4 repertoires of several donors were compared, and around 4.9% of clonotypes were shared. Among the subsets, naive ones generally showed larger estimated richness than memory ones. Rarefaction indicated that sorted-subset sequencing remained incomplete although depth was large.

Germline CDR1 and CDR2: SGDLS and YYNGEE. Trimming removed 4 bases at V and 4 bases at J, with 17 bases between. The CDR3 sequence is 15 residues long. The genes are TRBV9 and TRBJ1-1; D perhaps matches TRBD1 (5 bases). What was sequenced was naive CD8+ T cells sorted from blood. The sequence was obtained from a man younger than 35 in good health. The CDR3, as DNA: TGTGCCAGCAGCTCATGGGACTCCCTCGGCACTGAAGCTTTCTTT. This translates into CASSSWDSLGTEAFF.